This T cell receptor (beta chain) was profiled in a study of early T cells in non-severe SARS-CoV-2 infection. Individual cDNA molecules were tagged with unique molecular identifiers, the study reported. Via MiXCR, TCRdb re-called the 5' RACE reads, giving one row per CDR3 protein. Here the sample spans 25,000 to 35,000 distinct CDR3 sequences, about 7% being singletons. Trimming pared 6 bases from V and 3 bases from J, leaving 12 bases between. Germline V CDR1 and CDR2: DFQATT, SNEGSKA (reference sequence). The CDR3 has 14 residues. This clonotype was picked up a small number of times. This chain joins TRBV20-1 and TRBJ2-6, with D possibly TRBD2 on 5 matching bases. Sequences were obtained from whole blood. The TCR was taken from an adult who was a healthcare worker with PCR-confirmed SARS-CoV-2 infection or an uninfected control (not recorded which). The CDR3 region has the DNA TGCAGTGCCGCTGAGGGCTATGGGGCCAACGTCCTGACTTTC. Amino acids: CSAAEGYGANVLTF.